One sample yielded the 20 T cell receptor beta chains listed below, sequenced in a study of CD8 T cells in ankylosing spondylitis. Their antigens remain unidentified. Overall study findings and caveats: A motif of fewer than ten highly homologous TCR beta variants was seen as apparently characteristic of ankylosing spondylitis blood.

In TCRdb, the 5' RACE reads were re-called with MiXCR into one record per CDR3 protein. Among tens of thousands of distinct CDR3 sequences listed, roughly 10% were seen once. The sample was blood, either unsorted or a sorted T cell fraction (not recorded which). Receptors originate from a male donor with ankylosing spondylitis.

This clonotype was counted between two and nine times. The chain uses TRBV5-6 and TRBJ2-5, with D tentatively TRBD1 or TRBD2 (5 bases each). The length of the CDR3 is 13 residues. Germline V CDR1 and CDR2: SGHDT, YYEEEE. Trimming stripped 4 bases from V and 7 bases from J, with 14 bases between. CDR3: CASSVGTSGTQYF. DNA of the CDR3: TGTGCCAGCAGCGTCGGGACCTCGGGGACCCAGTACTTC.

The sample holds many counts of this clonotype. The V and J genes are TRBV3-1 and TRBJ2-3, with 13 bases matching TRBD2. The CDR3 has 16 residues. Germline V gives CDR1 LGHDT, CDR2 YNNKEL (reference sequence). The J segment lost 8 bases and the V segment lost 3 bases, leaving 8 bases of the junction unmatched. Here the CDR3 reads CASSHEGLAGRPTQYF. CDR3 DNA: TGTGCCAGCAGCCACGAGGGACTAGCGGGACGGCCTACGCAGTATTTT.

This clonotype was counted at least ten times. The gene calls are TRBV29-1 and TRBJ1-2; TRBD1 aligns across 9 bases. V was pared by 4 bases and J by 0 bases, with 15 bases of the junction left unmatched. Germline V CDR1 and CDR2: SQVTM, ANQGSEA. The CDR3 spans 18 residues. The CDR3 coding sequence is TGCAGCGTTGGGGGAAACATCCGGGACAGGGAGGCTAACTATGGCTACACCTTC. Encoded protein: CSVGGNIRDREANYGYTF.

This clonotype was seen only a few times. The J gene is TRBJ2-1, the V gene TRBV6-2 or TRBV6-3; perhaps TRBD2 as D (6 bases). V lost 2 bases to trimming and J lost 4 bases, with 6 bases between them. The CDR3 runs 13 residues. Per the germline V gene, CDR1 is MNHEY and CDR2 is SVGEGT. The CDR3: CASSYGGYNEQFF. DNA for the CDR3: TGTGCCAGCAGTTACGGGGGGTACAATGAGCAGTTCTTC.

V usage is TRBV4-1 and J usage is TRBJ2-1, with D unclear. In germline, CDR1 is MGHRA, CDR2 YSYEKL. The CDR3 consists of 12 residues. V lost 0 bases to trimming and J lost 7 bases, with 4 bases between them. The CDR3 is CASSQDENEQFF. Written as DNA, the CDR3 is TGCGCCAGCAGCCAAGATGAAAATGAGCAGTTCTTC.

This clonotype has only a few counts. This rearrangement joins TRBV4-1 to TRBJ1-5; no reliable D call. There are 13 residues in the CDR3. Germline V gene sequence: CDR1 MGHRA, CDR2 YSYEKL. Trimming removed 4 bases at V and 7 bases at J, with 11 bases between. The CDR3 region is CASSPRVLQPQHF. The DNA for the CDR3 is TGCGCCAGCAGCCCCCGGGTTCTCCAGCCCCAGCATTTT.

This clonotype appeared a few times. The genes are TRBV20-1 and TRBJ2-5, with D unclear. Germline values: CDR1 DFQATT, CDR2 SNEGSKA (reference sequence). Trimming shortened V by 5 bases and J by 6 bases, and 7 bases separated the two germline ends. This CDR3 is 10 amino acids long. Written as DNA, the CDR3 is TGCAGTGCTCCCTATAAGACCCAGTACTTC. It encodes CSAPYKTQYF.

Concerning this clonotype itself: A much more abundant neighbour one base away suggests this may be a read error. CDR3 sequence: CASSLASGRGYEQNF. CDR3 coding DNA: TGTGCCAGCAGCTTAGCTAGCGGGAGAGGTTACGAGCAGAACTTC. This chain joins TRBV7-8 and TRBJ2-7; 9 bases fit TRBD2. From germline, CDR1 is SGHVS and CDR2 FQNEAQ. The CDR3 totals 15 residues.

This clonotype was counted between two and nine times. V usage is TRBV6-1 and J usage is TRBJ2-3; 10 positions agree with TRBD2. The junction had 14 bases not matched to a gene; V was cut back by 8 bases and J by 6 bases. The CDR3 runs to 16 residues. The V gene's germline CDR1 is MNHNS and CDR2 SASEGT. In nucleotides, the CDR3 is TGTGCCAGCGCCAAGAGGGGACTAGCGCGACTGGATACGCAGTATTTT. Encoded protein: CASAKRGLARLDTQYF.

This clonotype has a handful of counts. The chain combines TRBV24-1 with TRBJ2-2; 9 nucleotides agree with TRBD2. Germline V CDR1 and CDR2: KGHDR, SFDVKD. CDR3 length: 18 amino acids. V lost 1 base to trimming and J lost 1 base; unmatched junction nucleotides: 6. The DNA for the CDR3 is TGTGCCACCAGTGATTTCCGGCTAGCGGGAATGAACACCGGGGAGCTGTTTTTT. It specifies CATSDFRLAGMNTGELFF.

J is TRBJ2-5 and V is TRBV27; TRBD2 is a possible D gene (6 bases). The CDR3 length is 14 residues. V lost 5 bases and J lost 2, with 12 bases in between. From germline, CDR1 is MNHEY and CDR2 SMNVEV (reference sequence). This chain's CDR3 is CASSVGTSQETQYF. The CDR3 region has the DNA TGTGCCAGCAGTGTCGGGACTTCACAAGAGACCCAGTACTTC.

The CDR3 reads CAWNWGAGSTEAFF. Here the CDR3 DNA reads TGTGCCTGGAATTGGGGGGCTGGGAGTACTGAAGCTTTCTTT. This sequence joins TRBV30 and TRBJ1-1; D perhaps matches TRBD1 (6 bases). CDR1 is GTSNPN and CDR2 is SVGIG in the germline V gene (reference sequence). The ends were cut back, 4 bases at V and 5 bases at J, with 17 bases in the middle. The CDR3 extends over 14 amino acids.

The CDR3 sequence is CSARQLAWEQYF. In DNA, the CDR3 is TGCAGTGCTAGACAACTAGCGTGGGAGCAGTACTTC. The chain combines TRBV20-1 with TRBJ2-7, with 7 bases matching TRBD2. Germline V lookup: CDR1 DFQATT, CDR2 SNEGSKA (reference sequence). This CDR3 is 12 amino acids long. After removal of 2 bases from V and 7 bases from J, the junction contained 5 bases not matched to a gene.

V gene TRBV29-1 combines with J gene TRBJ1-5; TRBD1 matches at 7 bases. This CDR3 has 15 amino acids. Germline trimming cut 1 base from V and 2 bases from J; bases unmatched to any gene: 5. Germline values: CDR1 SQVTM, CDR2 ANQGSEA. The CDR3 nucleotides read TGCAGCGTTGAAGTTGGGACAGACGGCAATCAGCCCCAGCATTTT. Amino acid sequence: CSVEVGTDGNQPQHF.

This clonotype was seen repeatedly, ten times or more. The chain employs TRBV13 and TRBJ2-7; 7 nucleotides agree with TRBD1. V shed 5 bases, J shed 4 bases, and the junction held 8 bases outside the gene matches. CDR3 length equals 14 residues. The germline gives CDR1 PRHDT, CDR2 FYEKMQ (reference sequence). In DNA, the CDR3 is TGTGCCAGCAGCCCGAGGGGGCTGCAGTACGAGCAGTACGTC. Encoded protein: CASSPRGLQYEQYV.

At least ten counts were recorded for this clonotype. The chain has TRBV19 and TRBJ2-1; TRBD2 matches at 9 bases. CDR1 is LNHDA, CDR2 SQIVND, per germline (reference sequence). The CDR3 totals 14 residues. Trimming removed 2 bases from V and 7 bases from J; junction bases left unmatched: 3. The chain's CDR3 is CASSIRGRANEQFF. CDR3 DNA sequence: TGTGCCAGTAGTATACGCGGGAGGGCAAATGAGCAGTTCTTC.

CDR3 amino acids: CASSSITSGRGEQYF. The CDR3 coding sequence is TGTGCCAGCAGCTCCATTACTAGCGGGAGGGGCGAGCAGTACTTC. The rearrangement links TRBV13 to TRBJ2-7; 13 bases map to TRBD2. From germline, CDR1 is PRHDT and CDR2 FYEKMQ (reference sequence). The V gene end was trimmed by 4 bases and the J gene end by 6 bases; junction bases not matched to a gene: 6. This CDR3 is built from 15 residues.

This clonotype was seen more than once but under ten times. This sequence joins TRBV27 and TRBJ2-5; D possibly corresponds to TRBD2 (6 bases). The germline V gene has CDR1 MNHEY and CDR2 SMNVEV (reference sequence). The CDR3 sequence is 15 residues long. V dropped 7 bases and J dropped 6 bases, with 21 bases sitting between them. CDR3 amino acids: CASTLLGGDLKTQYF. The CDR3 bases are TGTGCCAGCACCCTCTTGGGGGGAGATTTAAAGACCCAGTACTTC.

The gene calls are TRBV24-1 and TRBJ2-3; 10 positions agree with TRBD2. The CDR3 contains 17 residues. J was trimmed by 0 bases and V by 4 bases; bases with no gene match: 6. Germline V CDR1 and CDR2: KGHDR, SFDVKD. As DNA, the CDR3 is TGTGCCACCAGTGAACGACAGACTAGCGGGAGCACAGATACGCAGTATTTT. It encodes CATSERQTSGSTDTQYF.

This clonotype came up many times. This sequence joins TRBV20-1 and TRBJ2-7, with D possibly matching TRBD1 (6 bases). The CDR3 consists of 14 residues. CDR1 and CDR2 from the germline V gene are DFQATT and SNEGSKA (reference sequence). The germline V and J ends were trimmed by 0 bases and 0 bases, with 9 bases remaining between them. CDR3 DNA sequence: TGCAGTGCTAGAGATGGGACAAGCTCCTACGAGCAGTACGTC. It specifies CSARDGTSSYEQYV.